These T cell receptor beta chains were read from a single sample in a study of OX40 agonist ivuxolimab in advanced cancers. The method was immunoSEQ multiplex PCR; TCRdb's version includes in-frame clones alone and lacks a portion of them. The sample includes approximately 77,000 clones, approximately 90% of them seen just once. Source: CD4+ or CD8+ T cells sorted from blood, taken in a trial of the OX40 agonist ivuxolimab. The receptors stem from an adult with an advanced solid tumor such as melanoma, head and neck, liver or kidney cancer. CDR3s include the opening cysteine and the closing phenylalanine or tryptophan. A D gene is named only where the DNA matches it firmly. Not every row has a clone size; where given, it reads once, few, many or a size class.

D,J,size,V,DNA,CDR3
.,TRBJ2-3,.,TRBV19,TGTGCCAGTAGTATGCCCACGGTAGCGGCAAGCACAGATACGCAGTATTTT,CASSMPTVAASTDTQYF
TRBD1,TRBJ2-1,few,TRBV11-2,TGTGCCAGCAGCTTAGAGGGACAGTTGGGCAATGAGCAGTTCTTC,CASSLEGQLGNEQFF
.,TRBJ2-2,.,TRBV27,TGTGCCAGCAGTTTAAGTTTAGGTAACGGGGAGCTGTTTTTT,CASSLSLGNGELFF
.,TRBJ2-7,.,TRBV28,TGTGCCAGCAGTTTCGGACACTTGGACTCCTACGAGCAGTACTTC,CASSFGHLDSYEQYF
.,TRBJ2-3,.,TRBV5-8,TGTGCCAGCAGCTTGGAGAGGGGCGCAGATACGCAGTATTTT,CASSLERGADTQYF
.,TRBJ1-1,.,TRBV19,TGTGCCAGTAGTATTATTGGAGAGAACACTGAAGCTTTCTTT,CASSIIGENTEAFF
TRBD2,TRBJ2-7,.,TRBV27,TGTGCCAGCAGTCCCAGGGTAGCGGGAGTCCACGAGCAGTACTTC,CASSPRVAGVHEQYF
.,TRBJ2-5,.,TRBV11-3,TGTGCCAGCAGCCCCCAGCGGGCTCAAGAGACCCAGTACTTC,CASSPQRAQETQYF
.,TRBJ2-5,.,TRBV6-5,TGTGCCAGCAGCCCAGAGCAGGGGAACAGGGAGACCCAGTACTTC,CASSPEQGNRETQYF
.,TRBJ2-1,.,TRBV5-1,TGCGCCAGCAATGGCGGGGGCCCCTACAATGAGCAGTTCTTC,CASNGGGPYNEQFF
TRBD1,TRBJ2-5,.,TRBV5-4,TGTGCCAGCAGCGACAGGGGACAAGAGACCCAGTACTTC,CASSDRGQETQYF
.,TRBJ2-3,once,TRBV9,TGTGCCAGCAGCGAGTGGGCTCAGGTCACAGATACGCAGTATTTT,CASSEWAQVTDTQYF
.,TRBJ1-4,.,TRBV2,TGTGCCAGCAGCGAGCGGGCAGGGAACGGAAAACTGTTTTTT,CASSERAGNGKLFF
TRBD1,TRBJ2-3,.,TRBV27,TGTGCCAGCAGTCCCTTACAGGGGGCGAGGGCAGATACACAGTATTTT,CASSPLQGARADTQYF
.,TRBJ1-5,.,TRBV6-1,TGTGCCAGCAGTGGGAGAAATCAGCCCCAGCATTTT,CASSGRNQPQHF
TRBD2,TRBJ2-3,once,TRBV4-3,TGCGCCAGCAGCCAAGATATCGGCGGGAGGATAGATACGCAGTATTTT,CASSQDIGGRIDTQYF
.,TRBJ2-6,.,TRBV4-1,TGCGCCAGCAGCCAAGAATCCTCTGGGGCCAACGTCCTGACTTTC,CASSQESSGANVLTF
.,TRBJ1-5,.,TRBV7-9,TGTGCCAGCAGCTTATCCGCTCAGCCCCAGCATTTT,CASSLSAQPQHF
.,TRBJ1-4,.,TRBV4-1,TGCGCCAGCAGCCCACATTACTCAGGGGAAGATGAAAAACTGTTTTTT,CASSPHYSGEDEKLFF
.,TRBJ2-2,.,TRBV6-5,TGTGCCAGCAGTTTAGCGGATCTAACCGGGGAGCTGTTTTTT,CASSLADLTGELFF
TRBD2,TRBJ2-1,.,TRBV7-9,TGTGCCAGCAGCTTTCTTCCGGGAGGGGTAGCCTACAATGAGCAGTTCTTC,CASSFLPGGVAYNEQFF
TRBD2,TRBJ2-1,.,TRBV28,TGTGCCAGCAGTTTTCGGCTATATGGCGGGAGGCCGGGGGAGCAGTTCTTC,CASSFRLYGGRPGEQFF
.,TRBJ2-3,few,TRBV7-2,TGTGCCAGCAGCATGCCCGAAGCGGATACGCAGTATTTT,CASSMPEADTQYF
.,TRBJ2-3,.,TRBV5-1,TGCGCCAGCAGCTTGTTGGGGGGCACAGATACGCAGTATTTT,CASSLLGGTDTQYF
TRBD1,TRBJ2-3,.,TRBV5-4,TGTGCCAGCAGCCCCGGACAGGGGGCGAGGGGTTTAAGCACAGATACGCAGTATTTT,CASSPGQGARGLSTDTQYF
.,TRBJ2-7,.,TRBV2,TGTGCCAGCACGCCGGCGGCGTCCTACGAGCAGTACTTC,CASTPAASYEQYF
TRBD1,TRBJ2-7,.,TRBV28,TGTGCCAGCAGTTTATGGGGACAGGAGAGCGAGCAGTACTTC,CASSLWGQESEQYF
.,TRBJ2-7,.,TRBV7-9,TGTGCCAGCAGCTTCGAGGGGAGTGAAGCATACGAGCAGTACTTC,CASSFEGSEAYEQYF
TRBD2,TRBJ2-7,.,TRBV10-1,TGCGCCAGCCAATTAGCCCCTAGCGGGAGATACGAGCAGTACTTC,CASQLAPSGRYEQYF
.,TRBJ2-1,.,TRBV25-1,TGTGCCAGCAGTGATGGAGTTGAGTACAATGAGCAGTTCTTC,CASSDGVEYNEQFF
TRBD1,TRBJ1-5,.,TRBV7-8,TGTGCCAGCGGACAGGGCAATCAGCCCCAGCATTTT,CASGQGNQPQHF
.,TRBJ2-2,.,TRBV5-4,TGTGCCAGCAGCACAGGAAAAGAGGCGGACACCGGGGAGCTGTTTTTT,CASSTGKEADTGELFF
.,TRBJ2-7,.,TRBV7-9,TGTGCCAGCAGCGGCTCCTACGAGCAGTACTTC,CASSGSYEQYF
TRBD2,TRBJ2-3,.,TRBV27,TGTGCCAGCAGTTTAACCTCAGCGGGAGCGAGCACAGATACGCAGTATTTT,CASSLTSAGASTDTQYF
TRBD1,TRBJ2-2,.,TRBV5-5,TGTGCCAGCAGCTCCGGGACAGGGGCCGGGGAGCTGTTTTTT,CASSSGTGAGELFF
TRBD1,TRBJ1-1,.,TRBV5-4,TGTGCCAGCAGCTATGGACAGGCGACTGAAGCTTTCTTT,CASSYGQATEAFF
.,TRBJ2-3,.,TRBV4-2,TGTGCCAGCAGCCCGGGACTTGTCACAGATACGCAGTATTTT,CASSPGLVTDTQYF
.,TRBJ1-1,.,TRBV7-9,TGTGCCAGCAGCTTAGGGGTGGGGGAAGCTTTCTTT,CASSLGVGEAFF